The source of this T cell receptor (beta chain) is a study of control samples from healthy donors and cancer patients. CDR1 is MNHNY, CDR2 SVGAGI, per germline (reference sequence). V shed 0 bases and J shed 1 base, with 12 bases lying between them. The CDR3 has 16 residues. Sequencing used immunoSEQ multiplex PCR; TCRdb keeps in-frame clones, though not all of them. Of over 200,000 clones listed, roughly 87% are singletons. Sequenced: PBMCs. This sequence was found in a woman aged 60-75 years with lung cancer. V and J are TRBV6-6 and TRBJ2-5, with D tentatively TRBD1 (5 bases). The CDR3 DNA is TGTGCCAGCAGTTACTCGGGGCCCTCTTCCCAAGAGACCCAGTACTTC. This translates into CASSYSGPSSQETQYF.